This T cell receptor beta chain was sequenced during a study of shared clonotypes between healthy human individuals. Study-level background: With ages of 18 to 49, the donors were a couple of women and a few men.

TCRdb's copy holds only in-frame clones and misses some; the assay was immunoSEQ multiplex PCR. The sample carries 2.3 million or so clones, 90% to 95% recorded once. Each sample came from a Caucasian adult donor living in Nashville, Tennessee. Trimming stripped 0 bases from V and 9 bases from J, with 7 bases between. Germline V gene lookup returns CDR1 SGHNT and CDR2 YYREEE (reference sequence). The CDR3 sequence is 13 residues long. The material sequenced was naive CD4+ T cells from PBMCs. The subset: CD45RA+ positively selected. This sequence joins TRBV5-4 and TRBJ2-6; D might be TRBD1 (5 bases). This TCR came from a man between 18 and 29 years old in good health. Some clones in this sample may be carry-over from other donors' samples. The CDR3 region is CASSLGTINVLTF. The CDR3 DNA is TGTGCCAGCAGCTTGGGGACAATCAACGTCCTGACTTTC. Based on the CDR3 plus reference TRBV5-4 and TRBJ2-6, the full variable domain is ETGVTQSPTHLIKTRGQQVTLRCSSQSGHNTVSWYQQALGQGPQFIFQYYREEENGRGNFPPRFSGLQFPNYSSELNVNALELDDSALYLCASSLGTINVLTFGAGSRLTVL.